What follows is one T cell receptor beta chain and its context. This sample is part of a study of cytomegalovirus exposure and HLA in healthy donors. Produced via immunoSEQ multiplex PCR; TCRdb's table is partial and in-frame only. This sample has a few hundred thousand clones, with around 86% found just once. Per the germline V gene, CDR1 is MNHEY and CDR2 is SMNVEV (reference sequence). Trimming took off 0 bases at V and 1 base at J, with 6 bases between the two ends. CDR3 size: 14 residues. Source material: PBMCs. The TCR sequence derives from a woman between 18 and 29 years old in good health and CMV-seronegative. V and J are TRBV27 and TRBJ1-2; the D is unclear. The CDR3 protein is CASSLSADNYGYTF. The DNA of the CDR3 is TGTGCCAGCAGTTTATCTGCAGATAACTATGGCTACACCTTC.